The rows below give T cell receptor beta chains drawn from one sample of a study of blood T cell repertoires in COVID-19. Clones were read by immunoSEQ multiplex PCR, and TCRdb kept only the in-frame ones, dropping some. The table records some 330,000 clones, roughly 88% of them present only once. Sequencing was carried out using PBMCs or T cells enriched from blood (not recorded which). The receptors derive from a man aged 25-40 years who had recovered from COVID-19. CDR3s include the opening cysteine and the closing phenylalanine or tryptophan. The order of the fields is D gene, V gene, CDR3 protein. D genes are given only for firm matches.

D gene: NA; V gene: TRBV7-9; CDR3 protein: CASSLGGTSGTNQPQHF
D gene: NA; V gene: TRBV18; CDR3 protein: CASSPPGANYGYTF
D gene: NA; V gene: TRBV29-1; CDR3 protein: CSVDYTYNEQFF
D gene: TRBD2; V gene: TRBV10-2; CDR3 protein: CASTGSGSGGFDTQYF
D gene: NA; V gene: TRBV2; CDR3 protein: CASSSDLRGTDTQYF
D gene: NA; V gene: TRBV5-4; CDR3 protein: CASTVVGEKLFF
D gene: TRBD1; V gene: TRBV27; CDR3 protein: CASSPRQGVRVNEKLFF
D gene: TRBD1; V gene: TRBV9; CDR3 protein: CASSVGAGGNTEAFF
D gene: NA; V gene: TRBV19; CDR3 protein: CASSIRAPGNYGYTF
D gene: NA; V gene: TRBV7-8; CDR3 protein: CASSRANTIYF
D gene: TRBD1; V gene: TRBV27; CDR3 protein: CASTEDRGGEQYF
D gene: NA; V gene: TRBV29-1; CDR3 protein: CSGGNMNTEAFF
D gene: NA; V gene: TRBV7-9; CDR3 protein: CASSLGTRSHSPLHF
D gene: TRBD1; V gene: TRBV5-1; CDR3 protein: CASRRGQGKLNEQFF
D gene: TRBD2; V gene: TRBV29-1; CDR3 protein: CSVGRLAGDKNTGELFF
D gene: TRBD2; V gene: TRBV10-3; CDR3 protein: CAISPGGALKTQYF
D gene: NA; V gene: TRBV7-8; CDR3 protein: CASSVQQGRTGNTIYF
D gene: NA; V gene: TRBV19; CDR3 protein: CASNIRQVSYEQYF
D gene: NA; V gene: TRBV28; CDR3 protein: CASSPVDRTYEQYF
D gene: TRBD1; V gene: TRBV4-1; CDR3 protein: CASSQDPIRQGGYGYTF
D gene: TRBD1; V gene: TRBV12-3/TRBV12-4; CDR3 protein: CASSFAGGFEQYF
D gene: NA; V gene: TRBV19; CDR3 protein: CASREGNTEAFF
D gene: NA; V gene: TRBV2; CDR3 protein: CASDGGPSPLHF
D gene: NA; V gene: TRBV5-1; CDR3 protein: CASSLDSLNTEAFF
D gene: NA; V gene: TRBV7-9; CDR3 protein: CASSPLQGLGEKLFF
D gene: TRBD1; V gene: TRBV23-1; CDR3 protein: CASSQPQDRSEYGDEQFF
D gene: TRBD2; V gene: TRBV7-6; CDR3 protein: CASSPAGGAYEQYF
D gene: NA; V gene: TRBV7-9; CDR3 protein: CASSLVSGNEKLFF
D gene: NA; V gene: TRBV29-1; CDR3 protein: CSVEDQGLVYGYTF
D gene: NA; V gene: TRBV9; CDR3 protein: CASSLGGANTGELFF
D gene: NA; V gene: TRBV7-8; CDR3 protein: CASSYLQGYSNQPQHF
D gene: NA; V gene: TRBV14; CDR3 protein: CASMRQMNTEAFF
D gene: NA; V gene: TRBV18; CDR3 protein: CASSSAEKLFF